These T cell receptor beta chains were read from a single sample in a study of response to subunit inactivated influenza vaccine. TCRdb re-derived calls from the RT-PCR reads in MiXCR, one entry per CDR3 protein. This table has around 750,000 distinct CDR3 sequences, around 20% appearing once. The specimen was PBMCs from blood, collected about 5 days after vaccination. Source of these receptors: a man aged 45 to 65 who received an inactivated influenza vaccine. Each CDR3 is given with its conserved first and last residue. A D gene is named only where the DNA matches it firmly. The size entry is marked missing in some rows and otherwise reads once, few, many or a size class.

CDR3,DNA,V,size,J,D,length
CASSVESYRGHGNTIYF,TGTGCCAGCAGCGTAGAATCGTACAGGGGGCACGGAAACACCATATATTTT,TRBV9,-,TRBJ1-3,TRBD1,17
CASSWDRHEQFF,TGTGCCAGCAGCTGGGACAGACATGAGCAGTTCTTC,TRBV7-9,few,TRBJ2-1,TRBD1,12
CAISGTSGEQFF,TGTGCCATCAGTGGGACTAGCGGGGAGCAGTTCTTC,TRBV10-3,few,TRBJ2-1,TRBD2,12
CASSFTTGGPDTQYF,TGTGCCAGCAGCTTTACGACGGGAGGGCCGGATACGCAGTATTTT,TRBV5-6,-,TRBJ2-3,TRBD2,15
CASSSTESGELFF,TGCGCCAGCAGCTCGACAGAGTCCGGGGAGCTGTTTTTT,TRBV5-1,few,TRBJ2-2,-,13
CASSLAGQGHKTQYF,TGCGCCAGCAGCTTGGCAGGACAGGGGCATAAGACCCAGTACTTC,TRBV5-1,-,TRBJ2-5,TRBD1,15
CASSSDWRETQYF,TGTGCCAGCAGCTCGGATTGGCGGGAGACCCAGTACTTC,TRBV9,many,TRBJ2-5,-,13
CATSREEGYYGYTF,TGTGCCACCAGCAGAGAGGAGGGTTACTATGGCTACACCTTC,TRBV15,-,TRBJ1-2,-,14
CSVDLSYNEQFF,TGCAGCGTTGACCTATCCTACAATGAGCAGTTCTTC,TRBV29-1,many,TRBJ2-1,-,12
CASSKNRGSTDTQYF,TGTGCCAGCAGTAAGAACAGGGGATCGACAGATACGCAGTATTTT,TRBV27,-,TRBJ2-3,TRBD1,15
CASSPQRGAQPQHF,TGTGCCAGCTCACCACAGAGGGGAGCGCAGCCCCAGCATTTT,TRBV18,-,TRBJ1-5,-,14
CASNYRGGDTEAFF,TGTGCCAGCAACTACAGGGGAGGGGACACTGAAGCTTTCTTT,TRBV12-3/TRBV12-4,-,TRBJ1-1,TRBD1,14
CASRQQGTYDGYTF,TGTGCCAGCAGGCAACAGGGTACTTATGATGGCTACACCTTC,TRBV27,few,TRBJ1-2,-,14
CATAPFGTGRNEQFF,TGTGCCACCGCCCCCTTCGGGACAGGGAGAAATGAGCAGTTCTTC,TRBV24-1,-,TRBJ2-1,TRBD1,15
CASSSTRKLYEQYF,TGTGCCAGCAGCTCTACAAGGAAACTCTACGAGCAGTACTTC,TRBV2,few,TRBJ2-7,-,14
CSASPEYTRELFF,TGCAGTGCTAGCCCCGAATACACCAGGGAGCTGTTTTTT,TRBV20-1,few,TRBJ2-2,-,13
CASSSFGVSTDTQYF,TGTGCCAGCAGCTCCTTCGGGGTAAGCACAGATACGCAGTATTTT,TRBV7-2,-,TRBJ2-3,-,15
CSAPTPGQGAYEQYF,TGCAGTGCCCCCACCCCTGGACAGGGTGCGTACGAGCAGTACTTC,TRBV20-1,-,TRBJ2-7,TRBD1,15
CASNLPGLGEKLFF,TGTGCCAGCAACCTGCCCGGGTTAGGCGAAAAACTGTTTTTT,TRBV7-9,-,TRBJ1-4,-,14
CASSSGGSETQYF,TGTGCCAGCTCATCCGGCGGGAGTGAGACCCAGTACTTC,TRBV18,few,TRBJ2-5,TRBD2,13
CSVEQGAVSNTEAFF,TGCAGCGTTGAACAGGGGGCTGTTTCGAACACTGAAGCTTTCTTT,TRBV29-1,-,TRBJ1-1,TRBD1,15
CAISAETVLNIQYF,TGTGCCATCAGTGCAGAGACAGTTCTAAACATTCAGTACTTC,TRBV10-3,few,TRBJ2-4,-,14
CASSQFDTQYF,TGTGCCAGCAGCCAGTTTGATACGCAGTATTTT,TRBV3-1,-,TRBJ2-3,-,11
CASSQDPSLNSGNTIYF,TGTGCCAGCAGCCAAGATCCGTCATTGAACTCTGGAAACACCATATATTTT,TRBV4-2,-,TRBJ1-3,-,17
CAISERLGVATNEKLFF,TGTGCCATCAGTGAGCGACTTGGAGTCGCAACTAATGAAAAACTGTTTTTT,TRBV10-3,-,TRBJ1-4,-,17
CASSGIHRGETQYF,TGTGCCAGCAGTGGCATTCACAGGGGGGAGACCCAGTACTTC,TRBV25-1,few,TRBJ2-5,TRBD1,14
CSASHLSSYNEQFF,TGCAGTGCGAGCCACTTAAGCTCCTACAATGAGCAGTTCTTC,TRBV20-1,many,TRBJ2-1,-,14
CASSYPSGGAPDTQYF,TGTGCCAGCAGCTACCCTAGCGGGGGGGCCCCAGATACGCAGTATTTT,TRBV7-2,-,TRBJ2-3,TRBD2,16
CASSLSLISYEQYF,TGTGCCAGCAGTTTATCTTTGATATCCTACGAGCAGTACTTC,TRBV12-3/TRBV12-4,few,TRBJ2-7,-,14
CASSKQGDFGEQYF,TGTGCCAGCAGCAAACAGGGAGATTTTGGCGAGCAGTACTTC,TRBV11-3,-,TRBJ2-7,-,14
CASRPTGGSSYNEQFF,TGTGCCAGCAGGCCAACAGGGGGAAGCTCCTACAATGAGCAGTTCTTC,TRBV6-1,-,TRBJ2-1,TRBD1,16
CSAGYQGKETQYF,TGCAGTGCTGGATATCAGGGGAAGGAGACCCAGTACTTC,TRBV20-1,many,TRBJ2-5,-,13
CASSVVGGPSGEQYF,TGTGCCAGCAGCGTAGTAGGCGGTCCCTCGGGGGAGCAGTACTTC,TRBV9,few,TRBJ2-7,-,15